The clone carrying this T cell receptor beta chain was picked up a small number of times. The data belong to a study of cytomegalovirus exposure and HLA in healthy donors. Study summary: The use of the same platform for the roughly 110 validation repertoires and the roughly 700 first-cohort repertoires was reported by a later analysis.

The V gene lost 1 base and the J gene lost 5 bases, with 9 bases spanning the gap. The CDR3 has 13 amino acids. Germline CDR1 reads MNHNY; CDR2 reads SVGAGI (reference sequence). Here immunoSEQ multiplex PCR was the method, and the copy in TCRdb shows in-frame clones only, minus some. Of some 130,000 clones detected, approximately 92% appear once; the ten largest clones hold around 1.3%. Specimen: PBMCs. The sequence came from a woman aged 18-35 years in good health and CMV-seronegative. The chain uses TRBV6-6 and TRBJ2-7; D is possibly TRBD2 (6 bases). In DNA, the CDR3 is TGTGCCAGCAGTTACTTGGCGGGGCACGAGCAGTACTTC. Amino acids: CASSYLAGHEQYF.